The source of this T cell receptor beta chain is a study of Graves' ophthalmopathy and Graves' hyperthyroidism. Overall study context: Blood was drawn at initial diagnosis, before any treatment.

The CDR3 spans 13 residues. CDR1 is DFQATT and CDR2 is SNEGSKA in the germline V gene (reference sequence). The V and J ends lost 6 bases and 6 bases respectively, with 18 bases between them. Study results and caveats: Also, most clonotypes expanded in the thyroid above 0.001 frequency appeared in blood. For predicting ophthalmopathy progression, the model had almost 71% sensitivity and approximately 72% specificity.

Scientists amplified the TCR beta CDR3 regions from RNA transcripts. RT-PCR was first run with HTBI primers, then multiplex PCR in a second round. From the multiplex PCR reads, TCRdb called clonotypes with MiXCR, one entry per CDR3 protein. The sample carries about 620,000 distinct CDR3 sequences, about 20% recorded once. For this clonotype: Antigen unknown.

The origin of this receptor is a woman under 30 with stable Graves' hyperthyroidism. Some clones in this sample may be carry-over from other donors' samples. Source material: peripheral blood. The chain couples TRBV20-1 to TRBJ2-7; D possibly uses TRBD1 or TRBD2 (5 bases each). The CDR3 region has the DNA TGCAGTGCCCCGGGGTGGGGCTCAGGCGAGCAGTACTTC. It yields the protein CSAPGWGSGEQYF.